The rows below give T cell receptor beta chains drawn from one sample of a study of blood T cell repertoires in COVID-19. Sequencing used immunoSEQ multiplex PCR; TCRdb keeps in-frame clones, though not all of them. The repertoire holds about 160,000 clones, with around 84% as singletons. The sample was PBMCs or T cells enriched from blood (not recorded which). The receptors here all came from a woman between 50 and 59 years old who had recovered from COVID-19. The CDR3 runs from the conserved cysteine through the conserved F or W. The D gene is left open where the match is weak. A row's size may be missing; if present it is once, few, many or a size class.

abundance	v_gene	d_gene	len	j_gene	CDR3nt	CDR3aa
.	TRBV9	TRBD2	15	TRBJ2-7	TGTGCCAGCAGCGTTAGCGGGAGCAACCCCTACGAGCAGTACTTC	CASSVSGSNPYEQYF
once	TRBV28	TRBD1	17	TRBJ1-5	TGTGCCAGCAGTTCCCCCTCCGGGACAGGGAAGTTCCAGCCCCAGCATTTT	CASSSPSGTGKFQPQHF
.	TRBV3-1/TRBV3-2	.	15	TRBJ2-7	TGTGCCAGCAGCCAAGGGGAGTGGGGTTCGGGCGAGCAGTACTTC	CASSQGEWGSGEQYF
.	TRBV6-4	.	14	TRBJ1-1	TGTGCCAGCAGACGGACAGCGGGGGACACTGAAGCTTTCTTT	CASRRTAGDTEAFF
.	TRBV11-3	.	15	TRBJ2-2	TGTGCCAGCAGCTCCCAGGGGCTCGGCACCGGGGAGCTGTTTTTT	CASSSQGLGTGELFF
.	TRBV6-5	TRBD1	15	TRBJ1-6	TGTGCCAGCAGTTACTCAACAGGGGTTAATTCACCCCTCCACTTT	CASSYSTGVNSPLHF
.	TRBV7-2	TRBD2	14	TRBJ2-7	TGTGCCAGCAGCTTCGGCGGGAGGGTTTACGAGCAGTACTTC	CASSFGGRVYEQYF
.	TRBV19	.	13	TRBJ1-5	TGTGCCAGTACCTACACAGGGAGTCAGCCCCAGCATTTT	CASTYTGSQPQHF
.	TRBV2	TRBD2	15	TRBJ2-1	TGTGCCAGCAGCCAAACTAGCGGGGGGATCAATGAGCAGTTCTTC	CASSQTSGGINEQFF
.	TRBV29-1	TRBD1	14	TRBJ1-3	TGCAGCGTCACGTCCAGGGGGTCTGGAAACACCATATATTTT	CSVTSRGSGNTIYF
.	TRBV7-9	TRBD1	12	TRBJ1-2	TGTGCCGCCAGGACAGGAATCTATGGCTACACCTTC	CAARTGIYGYTF
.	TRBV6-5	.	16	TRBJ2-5	TGTGCCAGCAGTTACTCTCGGACAGACAAAAAAGAGACCCAGTACTTC	CASSYSRTDKKETQYF
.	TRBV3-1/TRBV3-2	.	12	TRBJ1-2	TGTGCCAGCAGCCATTCAGGCTATGGCTACACCTTC	CASSHSGYGYTF
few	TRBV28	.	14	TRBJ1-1	TGTGCCAGCAGTTTGAACGGGATAGACACTGAAGCTTTCTTT	CASSLNGIDTEAFF
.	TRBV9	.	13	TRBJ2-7	TGTGCCAGCAGCGTAGTGACTAGTTCCGAGCAGTACTTC	CASSVVTSSEQYF
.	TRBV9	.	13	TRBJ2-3	TGTGCCAGCAGCGTAGTAATCCAGGATACGCAGTATTTT	CASSVVIQDTQYF
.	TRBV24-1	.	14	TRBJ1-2	TGTGCCACCAGTGATTCAGGCCGGAACTATGGCTACACCTTC	CATSDSGRNYGYTF
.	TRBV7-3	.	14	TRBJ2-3	TGTGCCAGCAGCTCCGGACATTCGTCAGATACGCAGTATTTT	CASSSGHSSDTQYF
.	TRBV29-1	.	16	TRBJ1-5	TGCAGCGTTCGAATGAAATGGACAGACATAAATCAGCCCCAGCATTTT	CSVRMKWTDINQPQHF
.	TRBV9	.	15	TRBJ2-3	TGTGCCAGCAGCGTAGCTAGCCGGACGACAGATACGCAGTATTTT	CASSVASRTTDTQYF
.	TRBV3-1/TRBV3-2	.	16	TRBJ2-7	TGTGCCAGCAGCCAAGTAGGCGCCGGCGGCTCCTACGAGCAGTACTTC	CASSQVGAGGSYEQYF
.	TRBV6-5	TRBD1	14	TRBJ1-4	TGTGCCAGCAGAAGGGACAGCGGTAATGAAAAACTGTTTTTT	CASRRDSGNEKLFF